The 5 T cell receptor beta chains reported below all come from one sample, sequenced in a study of vaccination and CD4 T cells after COVID-19. Treatment meaning: roughly 11-day PBMC culture with coronavirus spike peptide pools or control peptides (ViraFEST assay). An Oncomine TCR Beta short-read assay was used to sequence the DNA from cultured CD4+ T cells. From the PCR reads, TCRdb called clonotypes with MiXCR, one entry per CDR3 protein. The sample comprises around 12,000 distinct CDR3 sequences, around four fifths of which are singletons, and roughly 8% rests with the top ten. For these receptors, no antigen is known. Sequenced here: CD4+ T cells from blood, cultured in vitro, sampled after SARS-CoV-2 vaccination. The origin of the receptors is a human donor who received a COVID-19 vaccine.

The chain has TRBV15 and TRBJ1-2; D remains unclear. Trimming removed 1 base from V and 4 bases from J, with 10 bases in between. Germline CDR1 and CDR2: LNHNV and YYDKDF (reference sequence). CDR3 length: 14 residues. The CDR3 DNA reads TGTGCCACCAGCAGAGGTCCGGCTGTCTATGGCTACACCTTC. It translates to CATSRGPAVYGYTF.

The chain couples TRBV12-3 or TRBV12-4 to TRBJ1-2; unclear D gene. The V gene lost 3 bases and the J gene lost 0 bases, with 11 bases spanning the gap. The CDR3 sequence is 15 residues long. The CDR3 here is CASSFGRLANYGYTF. CDR3 nucleotides: TGTGCCAGCAGTTTCGGCAGGTTAGCTAACTATGGCTACACCTTC.

This clonotype rates as large. V usage is TRBV15 and J usage is TRBJ2-3; TRBD1 matches at 7 bases. V trimming: 0 bases; J trimming: 11 bases; junction bases outside the gene matches: 14. The CDR3 length is 16 residues. The germline CDR1 and CDR2 sequences are LNHNV and YYDKDF (reference sequence). In nucleotides, the CDR3 is TGTGCCACCAGCAGAGATCGGGCTGTTGGACAGGCAAAGCAGTATTTT. This sequence encodes CATSRDRAVGQAKQYF.

The chain is built from TRBV30 and TRBJ2-3; no definite D call. The germline CDR1 and CDR2 sequences are GTSNPN and SVGIG (reference sequence). The CDR3 consists of 11 residues. The V and J ends lost 1 base and 12 bases respectively, with 11 bases between them. The CDR3 loop reads CAWSAPKLQYF. In nucleotides, the CDR3 is TGTGCCTGGAGTGCTCCAAAACTCCAGTATTTT.

The chain has TRBV12-5 and TRBJ2-7; TRBD2 aligns across 9 bases. V trimming: 7 bases; J trimming: 4 bases; junction bases outside the gene matches: 8. The CDR3 runs to 14 residues. Germline assignment: CDR1 LGHNT and CDR2 FRNRAP. Written as DNA, the CDR3 is TGTGCTAGTGCCCTCGGGCTAGCGGGATACGAGCAGTACTTC. Its translation is CASALGLAGYEQYF.